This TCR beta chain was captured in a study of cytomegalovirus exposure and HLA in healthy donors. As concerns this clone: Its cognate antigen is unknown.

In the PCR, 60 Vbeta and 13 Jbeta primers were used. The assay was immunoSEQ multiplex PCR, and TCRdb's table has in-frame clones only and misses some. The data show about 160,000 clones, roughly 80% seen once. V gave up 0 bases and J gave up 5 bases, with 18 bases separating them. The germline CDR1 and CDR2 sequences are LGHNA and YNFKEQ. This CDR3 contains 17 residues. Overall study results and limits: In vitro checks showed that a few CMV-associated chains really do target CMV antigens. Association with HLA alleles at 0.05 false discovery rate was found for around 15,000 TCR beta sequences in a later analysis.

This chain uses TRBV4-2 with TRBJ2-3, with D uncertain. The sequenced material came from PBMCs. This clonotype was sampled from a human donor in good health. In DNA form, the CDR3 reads TGTGCCAGCAGCCAAGAAATAGCTCTACTCAATGGAGATACGCAGTATTTT. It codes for CASSQEIALLNGDTQYF.